The 5 T cell receptor beta chains presented below share a single source sample, sequenced in a study of beta chain features in type 1 diabetes. What was sequenced were expressed TCRB transcripts, since all of the isolated RNA had been reverse transcribed. Sequencing used immunoSEQ multiplex PCR; TCRdb keeps in-frame clones, though not all of them. The data hold fewer than 250,000 clones, with around 9.6% observed a single time. The sequenced material came from naive CD4+ T cells from blood. Every receptor here comes from a woman aged 18-29 years in good health.

This clone was recorded a few times. The chain combines TRBV5-4 with TRBJ1-1; D possibly corresponds to TRBD1 (5 bases). CDR3 size: 14 residues. Germline values: CDR1 SGHNT, CDR2 YYREEE (reference sequence). V was clipped by 0 bases and J by 0 bases, with 6 bases between them. CDR3 nucleotides: TGTGCCAGCAGCTTGGCAGGGATGAACACTGAAGCTTTCTTT. It translates to CASSLAGMNTEAFF.

This clone appeared a few times. This rearrangement joins TRBV5-1 to TRBJ1-4; 7 nucleotides line up with TRBD1. The V gene end was trimmed by 4 bases and the J gene end by 8 bases; junction bases not matched to a gene: 8. This CDR3 has 14 amino acids. Germline CDR1 reads SGHRS; CDR2 reads YFSETQ. Here the CDR3 reads CASSPGTVGEKLFF. In DNA form, the CDR3 reads TGCGCCAGCAGCCCAGGGACAGTAGGGGAAAAACTGTTTTTT.

This clone has more than one count but fewer than ten. This chain uses TRBV7-9 with TRBJ2-3; 7 bases fit TRBD1. CDR3 length: 15 residues. The V segment lost 1 base and the J segment 5 bases; nucleotides outside the gene matches: 6. Germline V gene sequence: CDR1 SEHNR, CDR2 FQNEAQ (reference sequence). CDR3 protein: CASSLVSGGRDTQYF. CDR3 nucleotides: TGTGCCAGCAGCTTAGTGTCAGGGGGTCGAGATACGCAGTATTTT.

The J gene is TRBJ2-3, the V gene TRBV10-3; D is undetermined. This CDR3 comprises 11 residues. Per germline, CDR1 ENHRY and CDR2 SYGVKD. Trimming removed 10 bases at V and 1 base at J, with 6 bases between. CDR3 in amino acids: CATRGTDTQYF. In DNA, the CDR3 is TGTGCCACCCGGGGCACAGATACGCAGTATTTT.

This clone has a handful of counts. This rearrangement joins TRBV30 to TRBJ1-2, with 8 bases aligning to TRBD1. Germline lookup yields CDR1 GTSNPN and CDR2 SVGIG (reference sequence). The V gene end was trimmed by 1 base and the J gene end by 11 bases; junction bases not matched to a gene: 9. CDR3 size: 13 residues. CDR3 loop: CAWSGPDRANYTF. The CDR3 DNA is TGTGCCTGGAGTGGTCCGGACAGGGCCAATTACACCTTC. The variable domain in full, with the rest retrieved from reference TRBV30 and TRBJ1-2, is SQTIHQWPATLVQPVGSPLSLECTVEGTSNPNLYWYRQAAGRGLQLLFYSVGIGQISSEVPQNLSASRPQDRQFILSSKKLLLSDSGFYLCAWSGPDRANYTFGSGTRLTVV.